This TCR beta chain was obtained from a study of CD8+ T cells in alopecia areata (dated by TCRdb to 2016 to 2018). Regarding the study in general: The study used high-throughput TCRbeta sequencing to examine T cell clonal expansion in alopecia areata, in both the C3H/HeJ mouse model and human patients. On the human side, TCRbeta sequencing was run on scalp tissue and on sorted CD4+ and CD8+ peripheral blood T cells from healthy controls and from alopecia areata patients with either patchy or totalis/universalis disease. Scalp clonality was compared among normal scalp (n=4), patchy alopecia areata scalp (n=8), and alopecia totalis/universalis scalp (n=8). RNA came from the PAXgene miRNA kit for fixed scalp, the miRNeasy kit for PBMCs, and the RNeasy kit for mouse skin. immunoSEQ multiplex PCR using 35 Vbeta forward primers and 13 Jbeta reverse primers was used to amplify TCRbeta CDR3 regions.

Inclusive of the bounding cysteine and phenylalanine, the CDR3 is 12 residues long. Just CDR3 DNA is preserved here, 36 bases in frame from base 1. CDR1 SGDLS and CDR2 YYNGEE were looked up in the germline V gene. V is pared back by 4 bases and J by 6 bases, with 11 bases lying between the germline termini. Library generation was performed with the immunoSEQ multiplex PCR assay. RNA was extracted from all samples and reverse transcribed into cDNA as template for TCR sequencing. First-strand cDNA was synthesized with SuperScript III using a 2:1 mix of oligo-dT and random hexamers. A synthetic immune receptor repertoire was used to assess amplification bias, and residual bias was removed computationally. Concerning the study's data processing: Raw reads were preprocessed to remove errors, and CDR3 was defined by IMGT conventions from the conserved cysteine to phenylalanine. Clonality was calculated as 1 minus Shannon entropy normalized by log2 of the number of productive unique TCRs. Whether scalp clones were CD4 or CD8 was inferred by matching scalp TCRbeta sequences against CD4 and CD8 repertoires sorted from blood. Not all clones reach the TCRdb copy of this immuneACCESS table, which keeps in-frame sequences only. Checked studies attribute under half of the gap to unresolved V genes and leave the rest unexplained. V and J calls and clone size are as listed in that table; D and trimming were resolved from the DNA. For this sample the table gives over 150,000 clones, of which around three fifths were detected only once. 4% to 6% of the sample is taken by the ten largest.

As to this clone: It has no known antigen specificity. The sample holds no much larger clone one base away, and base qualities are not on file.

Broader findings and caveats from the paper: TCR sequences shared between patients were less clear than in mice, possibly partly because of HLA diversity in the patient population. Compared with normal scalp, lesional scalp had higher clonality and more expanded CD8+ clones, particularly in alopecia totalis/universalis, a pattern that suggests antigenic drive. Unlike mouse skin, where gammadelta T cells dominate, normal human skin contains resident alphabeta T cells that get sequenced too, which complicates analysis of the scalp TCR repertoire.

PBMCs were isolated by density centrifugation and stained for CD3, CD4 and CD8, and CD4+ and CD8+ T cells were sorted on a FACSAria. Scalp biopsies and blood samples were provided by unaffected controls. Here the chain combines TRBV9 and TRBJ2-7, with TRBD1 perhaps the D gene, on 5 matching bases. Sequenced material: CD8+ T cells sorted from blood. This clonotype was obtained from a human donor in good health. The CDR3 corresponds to CASSLDSREQYF. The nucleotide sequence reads TGTGCCAGCAGCCTAGACAGTCGCGAGCAGTACTTC.